This TCR beta chain was obtained from a study of T-cell reconstitution after alpha-beta-depleted transplantation in children. Library preparation (for TCRbeta) was performed with unique molecular identifiers. MiXCR was run by TCRdb on the PCR reads, yielding one entry per CDR3 protein. The data contain 97,000 or so distinct CDR3 sequences, 5% to 6% of them seen just once; the ten biggest clones take up 5.5% to 7%. This CDR3 has 12 amino acids. With 6 bases removed from V and 11 bases from J, the gap between germline ends came to 16 bases. The table lists this clonotype with many counts. The source of this sequence is a female patient aged 2-9 years who had a stem cell transplant for Fanconi anemia, so the T cells may come from the graft donor. The rearrangement joins TRBV12-3 or TRBV12-4 to TRBJ1-2; possible D gene TRBD1, 5 bases. This sample comprised PBMCs, mostly from graft donor cells, obtained 60 days after TCRalphabeta/CD19-depleted stem cell transplant. The CDR3 nucleotides read TGTGCCAGCAGCCCCGGGGGACCTGGGTACACCTTC. It is translated as CASSPGGPGYTF.